One and the same sample provided the 23 T cell receptor beta chains below, sequenced in a study of blood T cell repertoires in COVID-19. Only in-frame clones appear in the TCRdb table, and some are missing; sequencing was by immunoSEQ multiplex PCR. The sample lists over 85,000 clones; over 60% were seen once. Material: peripheral blood. These receptor sequences come from an elderly woman with acute or convalescent COVID-19.

V is TRBV5-4 and J is TRBJ1-6, with D possibly being TRBD1 (5 bases). CDR1 is SGHNT and CDR2 is YYREEE in the germline V gene (reference sequence). The length of the CDR3 is 15 residues. Trimming removed 0 bases at V and 6 bases at J, with 10 bases between. CDR3 sequence (DNA): TGTGCCAGCAGCTTGGACAGGTTTAGTAATTCACCCCTCCACTTT. Its translation: CASSLDRFSNSPLHF. The full variable domain, with the rest looked up from reference TRBV5-4 and TRBJ1-6, is ETGVTQSPTHLIKTRGQQVTLRCSSQSGHNTVSWYQQALGQGPQFIFQYYREEENGRGNFPPRFSGLQFPNYSSELNVNALELDDSALYLCASSLDRFSNSPLHFGNGTRLTVT.

The sample holds one count of this clone. The chain has TRBV28 and TRBJ1-1; the D gene is possibly TRBD1 (5 bases). This CDR3 comprises 14 residues. The V and J ends lost 5 bases and 4 bases respectively, with 14 bases between them. In germline, CDR1 is MDHEN, CDR2 SYDVKM. CDR3 bases: TGTGCCAGCAGTCCCCCGGGGGTAGGCACTGAAGCTTTCTTT. Amino acids: CASSPPGVGTEAFF.

The V and J genes are TRBV3-1 (or the pseudogene TRBV3-2) and TRBJ2-1; 7 bases align to TRBD1. The CDR3 contains 12 residues. The junction had 6 bases not matched to a gene; V was cut back by 6 bases and J by 10 bases. Germline-derived CDR1 and CDR2 are LGHDT and YNNKEL (reference sequence). CDR3: CASRRQGREQFF. The CDR3 nucleotides read TGTGCCAGCAGACGACAGGGTAGGGAGCAGTTCTTC.

This chain links TRBV4-1 with TRBJ1-6, with unresolved D. With 3 bases removed from V and 7 bases from J, the gap between germline ends came to 10 bases. The CDR3 spans 14 residues. The germline CDR1 and CDR2 sequences are MGHRA and YSYEKL. The CDR3 DNA reads as TGCGCCAGCAGCCAGCCGGTAGAGAATTCACCCCTCCACTTT. This gives the protein CASSQPVENSPLHF.

There are a few counts of this clone. Other nucleotide sequences in the sample specify the same CDR3. The V gene is TRBV6-1, the J gene TRBJ1-5; D is unresolved. CDR1 and CDR2 from the germline V gene are MNHNS and SASEGT. Trimming took 3 bases from V and 0 from J, leaving 9 bases between them. This CDR3 comprises 15 residues. DNA for the CDR3: TGTGCCAGCAGTGAGTCAGGCTATAGCAATCAGCCCCAGCATTTT. Translated, it gives CASSESGYSNQPQHF.

For the CDR3, the DNA is TGTGCCAGCAGCAAAGTTGACAGACAGGGTTGGACTGAAGCTTTCTTT. It specifies CASSKVDRQGWTEAFF. The chain links TRBV21-1 to TRBJ1-1; the D call in the table, TRBD1, was not verified against the DNA. TRBV21-1 has pseudogene status. CDR3 length: 16 amino acids.

The chain links TRBV7-3 to TRBJ2-1; 8 bases map to TRBD2. Trimming at V came to 5 bases and at J to 5 bases, leaving 8 bases not matched to a gene. This CDR3 is built from 15 residues. CDR1 is SGHTA and CDR2 is FQGTGA in the germline V gene. CDR3 region: CASSRAGGLNNEQFF. CDR3 nucleotide sequence: TGTGCCAGCAGCCGCGCGGGGGGTCTGAACAATGAGCAGTTCTTC.

This sequence joins TRBV7-3 and TRBJ1-1; TRBD1 matches 7 bases. This CDR3 is 15 amino acids long. V lost 5 bases, J lost 0 bases, and 6 bases stayed unmatched. The germline V gene has CDR1 SGHTA and CDR2 FQGTGA. CDR3 nucleotide sequence: TGTGCCAGCAGCCCACAGGGGACCTTGAACACTGAAGCTTTCTTT. It yields the protein CASSPQGTLNTEAFF.

This chain uses TRBV19 with TRBJ2-6; D might be TRBD2 (6 bases). CDR3 length equals 17 residues. Germline lookup yields CDR1 LNHDA and CDR2 SQIVND (reference sequence). V was shortened by 5 bases and J by 0 bases, with 14 bases between the two germline ends. CDR3 region: CASSPSMGGSGANVLTF. The DNA of the CDR3 is TGTGCCAGTAGTCCATCCATGGGGGGCTCTGGGGCCAACGTCCTGACTTTC.

The chain is built from TRBV10-2 and TRBJ2-7, with no clear D. There are 15 residues in the CDR3. Germline CDR1 is WSHSY and CDR2 is SAAADI. Trimming cost V 2 bases and J 6 bases, with 17 bases left between them. CDR3 DNA: TGCGCCAGCAGTGAGGTTGTCGGAGTGTTACGCGAGCAGTACTTC. This codes for CASSEVVGVLREQYF.

The gene calls are TRBV11-3 and TRBJ1-6, with 10 bases aligning to TRBD1. CDR1 and CDR2 from the germline V gene are SGHNT and YENEEA. The J segment lost 7 bases and the V segment lost 5 bases, leaving 14 bases of the junction unmatched. The CDR3 has 18 residues. The CDR3 loop reads CASSQGGDRGLNNSPLHF. For the CDR3, the DNA is TGTGCCAGCAGCCAAGGAGGGGACAGGGGCTTAAACAATTCACCCCTCCACTTT.

This chain links TRBV19 with TRBJ1-1; 10 bases fit TRBD1. V gave up 5 bases and J gave up 5 bases; unmatched junction bases: 5. Germline loops: CDR1 LNHDA, CDR2 SQIVND (reference sequence). The CDR3 contains 14 residues. The chain's CDR3 is CASSPGQGWTEAFF. The CDR3 DNA sequence: TGTGCCAGTAGTCCGGGACAGGGGTGGACTGAAGCTTTCTTT.

The chain combines TRBV29-1 with TRBJ1-1, with unresolved D. The germline V gene encodes CDR1 SQVTM and CDR2 ANQGSEA. This CDR3 spans 12 amino acids. The V end was cut by 6 bases, the J end by 4 bases, with 12 bases between. DNA of the CDR3: TGCAGCGTCTCGGGATCGGTCACTGAAGCTTTCTTT. Translated: CSVSGSVTEAFF.

This clone was seen just once. This chain uses TRBV4-2 with TRBJ2-1; no clear D gene. Germline V gives CDR1 LGHNA, CDR2 YNFKEQ. The germline V and J ends were trimmed by 0 bases and 0 bases, with 12 bases remaining between them. The CDR3 contains 17 residues. DNA of the CDR3: TGTGCCAGCAGCCAAGATATGGCGGCGAGCTCCTACAATGAGCAGTTCTTC. Translating gives CASSQDMAASSYNEQFF.

V gene TRBV9 combines with J gene TRBJ2-3; TRBD2 aligns across 11 bases. Germline V lookup: CDR1 SGDLS, CDR2 YYNGEE. The CDR3 sequence is 16 residues long. V shed 4 bases and J 1 base; nucleotides not matched to a gene: 5. The CDR3 here is CASSIGTSGRTDTQYF. DNA for the CDR3: TGTGCCAGCAGCATAGGGACTAGCGGTCGCACAGATACGCAGTATTTT.

The chain carries TRBV6-2 or TRBV6-3 and TRBJ1-2; D perhaps matches TRBD1 (6 bases). V gave up 2 bases and J gave up 5 bases, with 15 bases separating them. Germline loops: CDR1 MNHEY, CDR2 SVGEGT. The CDR3 length is 15 residues. The CDR3 region is CASSYARGATYGYTF. The CDR3 region has the DNA TGTGCCAGCAGTTACGCCAGGGGCGCAACTTATGGCTACACCTTC.

The chain has TRBV18 and TRBJ2-6; a weak D match, TRBD2 (6 bases). Trimming left V 2 bases short and J 2 bases short, with 7 bases between. Germline CDR1 is KGHSH and CDR2 is LQKENI. This CDR3 comprises 15 residues. DNA of the CDR3: TGTGCCAGCTCACCAGGAGGGACTGGGGCCAACGTCCTGACTTTC. Translating it yields CASSPGGTGANVLTF.

The chain is built from TRBV6-5 and TRBJ2-1, with 9 bases matching TRBD1. The CDR3 is 14 residues long. The V segment lost 7 bases and the J segment 7 bases; nucleotides outside the gene matches: 8. Germline loops: CDR1 MNHEY, CDR2 SVGAGI. The CDR3 nucleotides read TGTGCCAGCAACCACAGGGGGCCCCGAAATGAGCAGTTCTTC. It encodes CASNHRGPRNEQFF.

The genes are TRBV12-3 or TRBV12-4 and TRBJ1-2; 7 nucleotides agree with TRBD1. V shed 7 bases, J shed 3 bases, and the junction held 5 bases outside the gene matches. The CDR3 consists of 13 residues. The CDR3 bases are TGTGCCAGCACCAGACAGGGAGACTATGGCTACACCTTC. Its protein product is CASTRQGDYGYTF.

This clone has just one count. DNA of the CDR3: TGTGCCAGCAGTCTACGGAGCTCTGGAAACACCATATATTTT. Protein sequence: CASSLRSSGNTIYF. The chain links TRBV28 to TRBJ1-3, with D uncertain. The germline CDR1 and CDR2 sequences are MDHEN and SYDVKM. Trimming shortened V by 5 bases and J by 0 bases, and 8 bases separated the two germline ends. The CDR3 loop spans 14 amino acids.

The CDR3 is CASSWALDQPQHF. The CDR3, as DNA: TGTGCCAGCAGCTGGGCGCTTGATCAGCCCCAGCATTTT. This chain connects TRBV7-2 to TRBJ1-5, with D hard to call. The CDR3 is 13 amino acids. V lost 4 bases and J lost 5, with 9 bases in between. CDR1 and CDR2 (germline): SGHTA, FQGNSA.

The chain links TRBV4-2 to TRBJ2-1, with 10 bases matching TRBD2. Germline assignment: CDR1 LGHNA and CDR2 YNFKEQ. CDR3 size: 21 residues. V trimming: 4 bases; J trimming: 0 bases; junction bases outside the gene matches: 18. CDR3 DNA: TGTGCCAGCAGCCTTCAGTATACCGGGACTAGCGTCTTAAGCTCCTACAATGAGCAGTTCTTC. Its translation: CASSLQYTGTSVLSSYNEQFF.

The chain carries TRBV28 and TRBJ1-2; weak D call: TRBD1 (5 bases). V lost 7 bases and J lost 2, with 20 bases in between. The length of the CDR3 is 16 residues. Germline lookup yields CDR1 MDHEN and CDR2 SYDVKM. The CDR3 is CASNAGGLVQNYGYTF. The DNA of the CDR3 is TGTGCCAGCAATGCGGGGGGTCTAGTACAGAACTATGGCTACACCTTC.